This T cell receptor beta chain comes out of a study of blood T cells in healthy people across ages (dated by TCRdb to 2014 to 2015). A note on the overall study: In model experiments, roughly one uniquely barcoded TCR beta cDNA molecule per two T cells was captured by template switching. Using deep sequencing normalized with unique cDNA molecular identifiers, the study measured how TCR beta repertoire diversity changes with age. Donors were grouped into four age groups: young (average 16 years), middle-aged (39), aged (approximately 67) and long-lived (just over 80). To avoid experimental bias, donors of different ages were distributed randomly across sequencing lanes. Using the same blood draw, the study looked at two additional independent replicas of 1 million unique cDNA reads for two donors, one aged 18 to 29 and the other aged 80 or older.

The library was generated by 5' RACE. The instrument was an Illumina HiSeq 2500. A second PCR of roughly 6 to 12 cycles was performed with a sample-barcoded 5' primer and a J-beta primer mix. Each TCR beta cDNA molecule received a unique molecular identifier from a template-switch 5' adaptor carrying 12 random nucleotides. Each sample yielded at least 3 million CDR3-containing paired-end reads. First-strand cDNA synthesis was performed from all RNA using the Mint cDNA synthesis kit, with priming by a TRBC-specific oligonucleotide. All cDNA was treated with uracil-DNA glycosylase and then went through a first 18-cycle PCR with the universal primers M1SS and BC2_uni_R. Regarding the original processing steps: For normalization, 1 million high-quality reads were randomly selected from each sample, with every read carrying a distinct molecular identifier. Reads with shared molecular identifiers were discarded instead of being binned into consensus sequences. MiTCR, run with a Q25 quality threshold and the strictest error-elimination algorithm, handled CDR3 identification, clonotype clustering and error correction. A nonparametric unseen species model with Euler transformation was used to estimate lower-bound total TCR beta diversity. TCRdb's own reprocessing of the public reads used fastp at Q25 and MiXCR and kept productive beta chains. Here each entry gathers all rows of one CDR3 protein and keeps the most common genes and DNA. For this entry, the V and J calls and clone size follow TCRdb and not the study's own pipeline. The sample data list roughly 700,000 distinct CDR3 sequences, and 45% to 50% of these were observed just once. About 32% of the sample is taken by the ten largest.

The donors were roughly 39 Caucasian individuals from Russia, aged roughly 6 to 100 years, who were systemically healthy. Each donor gave approximately 9.4 milliliters of peripheral blood, drawn into EDTA-treated Vacutainer tubes. Ficoll-Paque density-gradient centrifugation was used to isolate PBMCs, with at least 6.5 million per sample. Total RNA was extracted from PBMCs with Trizol reagent, with at least 5.5 micrograms obtained per sample. For every donor, an aliquot of PBMCs went through flow cytometry to measure the percentages of naive CD45RAhigh/CD27high T cells. Note on this clonotype: The antigen this receptor binds is unknown. It has no much larger one-base neighbor in the sample; base qualities were not kept.

The research as a whole found: Because donor CMV infection status was unknown, age-related changes in expanded clonotypes were potentially confounded. Estimates of total diversity based on one million sequenced T cells were considered lower bounds and underestimates. Because profiling used bulk unsorted PBMCs, naive and antigen-experienced compartments could not be compared conclusively. Compared with the aged group, the long-lived group had more naive CD4+ T cells, fewer expanded clones and increased TCR diversity, suggesting age selection. The percentage of naive T cells measured by flow cytometry correlated strongly with observed TCR beta diversity. Observed TCR beta diversity per million T cells fell roughly linearly with age, and a significant reduction was already apparent by age about 38.

Per the germline V gene, SQVTM is the CDR1 and ANQGSEA is the CDR2. The CDR3 goes from the cysteine to the phenylalanine over 11 residues. The retained sequence is limited to the CDR3, 33 bases, with the frame set at the first base. Trimming removed 6 bases from V and 7 bases from J, leaving 13 bases between the germline ends. The origin of this receptor is a woman aged 60-75 years in good health. The specimen was blood. The V and J genes are TRBV29-1 and TRBJ2-7; the D segment might be TRBD1 or TRBD2, since each matches 6 bases. For the CDR3, the sequence is CSVRGAWEQYF. In nucleotides, the sequence is TGCAGCGTAAGGGGGGCTTGGGAGCAGTACTTC.